This T cell receptor (beta chain) was observed in a study of cytomegalovirus exposure and HLA in healthy donors. Study-wide background: Researchers found that about 84% of 398 genotyped donors fell within the Caucasian-associated ancestry cluster. Findings and caveats of the study: One later analysis reportedly identified an Asian-associated ancestry cluster that showed fewer N-insertions than the roughly 640-donor mean. Most TCR sequences were seen very rarely across donors, but some public TCRs occurred in many.

Comment on this clone: The antigen is not known.

The CDR3 length is 14 residues. Germline values: CDR1 SGHTA, CDR2 FQGNSA. Trimming cost V 5 bases and J 3 bases, with 14 bases left between them. PCR involved 60 Vbeta and 13 Jbeta primers. Some clones are missing from TCRdb's copy, which holds only in-frame ones; the method was immunoSEQ multiplex PCR. The repertoire holds more than 90,000 clones, around 74% seen once, with roughly 7% in the top ten. There were likely unrecorded immune exposures, though donors were nominally healthy when sampled. Input material: PBMCs. The V gene is TRBV7-2, the J gene TRBJ2-7, with D possibly being TRBD2 (6 bases). The sequence was collected from a man aged 40-55 years in good health and CMV-seropositive. DNA of the CDR3: TGTGCCAGCAGCGAACGGAGGGCCTTCTACGAGCAGTACTTC. Its protein is CASSERRAFYEQYF.